The T cell receptor (beta chain) under discussion was sequenced for a study of blood T cell repertoires in COVID-19. In the authors' workflow: Estimation of nucleated cell counts was performed using reference gene primer amplification. Sequenced by immunoSEQ multiplex PCR; TCRdb stores in-frame clones only, minus some. The D gene and trimming were derived from the DNA, and the V and J assignments and clone size from that table. The sample contains 300,000 to 400,000 clones, approximately 88% of which appear only once. V dropped 3 bases and J dropped 0 bases, with 12 bases sitting between them. This CDR3 comprises 16 residues. Germline CDR1 KGHSH, CDR2 LQKENI.

This clonotype originated in a woman in her forties or fifties with active or convalescent COVID-19. Source material: peripheral blood. V and J are TRBV18 and TRBJ2-1; unclear D gene. Here the CDR3 DNA reads TGTGCCAGCTCACCCTCCAGTATCAGCTCCTACAATGAGCAGTTCTTC. This codes for CASSPSSISSYNEQFF.